This T cell receptor (beta chain) emerged from a study of blood T cell repertoires in COVID-19. Turning to the study itself: Whether acute or convalescent, the COVID-19 samples came from the United States, Italy and Spain. From T cells, B-cell-depleted T cells, or PBMCs came the material, which was cDNA or gDNA.

After removal of 5 bases from V and 4 bases from J, the junction contained 6 bases not matched to a gene. The CDR3 consists of 15 residues. Germline V gene sequence: CDR1 LNHDA, CDR2 SQIVND (reference sequence). Study processing details: Reference gene primer amplification gave nucleated cell count estimates. Measured with immunoSEQ multiplex PCR; TCRdb has only the in-frame clones, and not every one. That table gives V, J and clone size, and the DNA gave D and trimming. This sample yields 65,000 or so clones, of which roughly 87% are seen a single time; over 9.5% belongs to the top ten. The sequence was obtained from a human donor with acute or convalescent COVID-19. The donor label of this sample is uncertain. The chain recombines TRBV19 with TRBJ2-7; 12 bases fit TRBD2. The specimen sequenced was peripheral blood. The CDR3 spells CASSPTTSGSYEQYF. The CDR3 DNA is TGTGCCAGTAGTCCGACGACTAGCGGGAGTTACGAGCAGTACTTC. Full variable domain (rest looked up from reference TRBV19 and TRBJ2-7): DGGITQSPKYLFRKEGQNVTLSCEQNLNHDAMYWYRQDPGQGLRLIYYSQIVNDFQKGDIAEGYSVSREKKESFPLTVTSAQKNPTAFYLCASSPTTSGSYEQYFGPGTRLTVT.